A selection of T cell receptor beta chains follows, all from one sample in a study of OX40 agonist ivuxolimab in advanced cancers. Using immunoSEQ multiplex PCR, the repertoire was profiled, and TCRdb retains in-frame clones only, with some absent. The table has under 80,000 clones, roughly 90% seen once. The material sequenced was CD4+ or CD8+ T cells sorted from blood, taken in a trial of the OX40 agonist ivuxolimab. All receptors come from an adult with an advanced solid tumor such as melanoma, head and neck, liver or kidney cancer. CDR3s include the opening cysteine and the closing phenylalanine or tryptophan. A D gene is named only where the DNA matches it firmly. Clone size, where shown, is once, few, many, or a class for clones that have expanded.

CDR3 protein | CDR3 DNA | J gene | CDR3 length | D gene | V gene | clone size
CASSLGTRTGELFF | TGTGCCAGCAGCTTAGGGACTAGGACCGGGGAGCTGTTTTTT | TRBJ2-2 | 14 | TRBD2 | TRBV7-2 | .
CASSSGFSTDTQYF | TGTGCCAGCAGCTCAGGATTTAGCACAGATACGCAGTATTTT | TRBJ2-3 | 14 | . | TRBV5-6 | few
CASRGQGAGEQFF | TGTGCCAGCAGGGGACAGGGGGCAGGTGAGCAGTTCTTC | TRBJ2-1 | 13 | TRBD1 | TRBV28 | .
CASSPPLGTPSGEQYF | TGTGCCAGCTCACCACCGCTGGGAACGCCTTCCGGCGAGCAGTACTTC | TRBJ2-7 | 16 | . | TRBV18 | once
CASTSGTSYTGELFF | TGTGCCAGCACCTCCGGGACTAGCTACACCGGGGAGCTGTTTTTT | TRBJ2-2 | 15 | TRBD2 | TRBV6-6 | .
CASSLSQMGTQYF | TGTGCCAGCAGTTTATCGCAGATGGGTACGCAGTATTTT | TRBJ2-3 | 13 | . | TRBV27 | once
CASSNSAYEQYF | TGTGCCAGTAGTAACTCGGCATACGAGCAGTACTTC | TRBJ2-7 | 12 | . | TRBV19 | .
CASSWRGTYVNNEQFF | TGTGCCAGCAGCTGGAGGGGGACATACGTTAACAATGAGCAGTTCTTC | TRBJ2-1 | 16 | . | TRBV5-6 | .
CASSSLTGVSYGYTF | TGTGCCAGCAGTTCCCTAACCGGGGTGAGCTATGGCTACACCTTC | TRBJ1-2 | 15 | . | TRBV5-5 | .
CASSDRDRGFNQPQHF | TGTGCCAGCAGTGACCGGGACAGGGGATTTAATCAGCCCCAGCATTTT | TRBJ1-5 | 16 | TRBD1 | TRBV6-1 | few
CASSPGTGAQNTEAFF | TGTGCCAGCAGCCCAGGGACAGGGGCTCAGAACACTGAAGCTTTCTTT | TRBJ1-1 | 16 | TRBD1 | TRBV11-2 | .
CASSTRDRGDYGYTF | TGCGCCAGCAGCACCCGGGACAGGGGAGACTATGGCTACACCTTC | TRBJ1-2 | 15 | TRBD1 | TRBV5-1 | .
CASSWGRGTLSDTQYF | TGCGCCAGCAGCTGGGGTCGCGGGACCCTTTCCGATACGCAGTATTTT | TRBJ2-3 | 16 | . | TRBV5-1 | .
CAWSTGYEQYF | TGTGCCTGGAGTACAGGGTACGAGCAGTACTTC | TRBJ2-7 | 11 | . | TRBV30 | once
CASSRRTGTGNTIYF | TGTGCCAGCAGTCGCCGAACAGGGACTGGAAACACCATATATTTT | TRBJ1-3 | 15 | . | TRBV28 | .
CASSYKIDPDTQYF | TGTGCCAGCAGTTACAAGATAGATCCAGATACGCAGTATTTT | TRBJ2-3 | 14 | . | TRBV6-5 | .
CASSIHRSGVYNEQFF | TGTGCCAGTAGTATCCATCGCAGCGGGGTTTACAATGAGCAGTTCTTC | TRBJ2-1 | 16 | TRBD2 | TRBV19 | .
CASRGTGRSPLGYTF | TGTGCCAGCAGAGGGACAGGACGGTCTCCACTAGGCTACACCTTC | TRBJ1-2 | 15 | TRBD1 | TRBV28 | .
CAWSVKFEQFF | TGTGCCTGGAGTGTAAAGTTTGAGCAGTTCTTC | TRBJ2-1 | 11 | . | TRBV30 | once
CASSLGPGNQPQHF | TGTGCCAGCAGCTTAGGCCCGGGGAATCAGCCCCAGCATTTT | TRBJ1-5 | 14 | . | TRBV11-1 | .
CASSLSWRANQPQHF | TGTGCCAGCAGTTTATCGTGGAGGGCGAATCAGCCCCAGCATTTT | TRBJ1-5 | 15 | . | TRBV27 | .
CASSSQGPYSGYTF | TGTGCCAGCAGTTCACAGGGACCTTATAGTGGCTACACCTTC | TRBJ1-2 | 14 | . | TRBV27 | .
CASSVTVATNEKLFF | TGTGCCAGCTCGGTGACTGTTGCAACTAATGAAAAACTGTTTTTT | TRBJ1-4 | 15 | . | TRBV18 | .
CASSLGRVRAQYF | TGTGCCAGCAGCTTAGGACGAGTCAGGGCGCAGTATTTT | TRBJ2-3 | 13 | . | TRBV7-8 | .
CASSLQRQTNNEQFF | TGTGCCAGCAGTCTTCAGCGGCAGACGAACAATGAGCAGTTCTTC | TRBJ2-1 | 15 | . | TRBV6-1 | .
CASSSLAPEKLFF | TGTGCCAGCAGCAGCCTCGCTCCGGAGAAACTGTTTTTT | TRBJ1-4 | 13 | . | TRBV27 | .
CASSLDPPDTQYF | TGTGCCAGCAGCTTAGATCCCCCAGATACGCAGTATTTT | TRBJ2-3 | 13 | . | TRBV7-3 | .
CASSQRVGAPGGYTF | TGTGCCAGCAGCCAGCGAGTTGGGGCTCCGGGTGGCTACACCTTC | TRBJ1-2 | 15 | . | TRBV7-8 | once
CASSAGTGPLGGYTF | TGCGCCAGCAGCGCCGGGACAGGGCCCCTTGGAGGCTACACCTTC | TRBJ1-2 | 15 | TRBD1 | TRBV5-1 | .
CASSFRETKNIQYF | TGTGCCAGCAGCTTCAGGGAGACCAAAAACATTCAGTACTTC | TRBJ2-4 | 14 | . | TRBV6-1 | few
CASSPRQAPLGSYTF | TGTGCCAGCAGCCCTCGACAGGCTCCTCTGGGTAGCTACACCTTC | TRBJ1-2 | 15 | . | TRBV7-2 | once
CASTNRQGAYEQYF | TGTGCCAGCACCAACAGACAGGGAGCCTACGAGCAGTACTTC | TRBJ2-7 | 14 | TRBD1 | TRBV6-1 | .
CASSVDGATPSYEQYF | TGTGCCAGCAGCGTAGATGGGGCCACCCCTTCCTACGAGCAGTACTTC | TRBJ2-7 | 16 | . | TRBV9 | .
CAISESSGQSTDTQYF | TGTGCCATCAGTGAGTCTTCAGGACAGAGCACAGATACGCAGTATTTT | TRBJ2-3 | 16 | . | TRBV10-3 | once
CAWSATLDEKLFF | TGTGCCTGGAGTGCCACTTTGGATGAAAAACTGTTTTTT | TRBJ1-4 | 13 | . | TRBV30 | .
CASSPPGRPQPQHF | TGTGCCAGCAGCCCTCCCGGTCGTCCCCAGCCCCAGCATTTT | TRBJ1-5 | 14 | . | TRBV28 | .
CASSVSGTVQETQYF | TGTGCCAGTAGTGTAAGCGGAACCGTACAAGAGACCCAGTACTTC | TRBJ2-5 | 15 | . | TRBV19 | .
CACLAGSTDTQYF | TGTGCCTGCTTAGCGGGGAGCACAGATACGCAGTATTTT | TRBJ2-3 | 13 | TRBD2 | TRBV5-8 | .
CASSPSSTDTQYF | TGTGCCAGCAGCCCTTCTAGCACAGATACGCAGTATTTT | TRBJ2-3 | 13 | . | TRBV7-3 | .
CASSLAGVRYNEQFF | TGTGCCAGCAGCTTAGCGGGAGTTCGCTACAATGAGCAGTTCTTC | TRBJ2-1 | 15 | . | TRBV13 | .
CASSLVGGQHGGYTF | TGCGCCAGCAGCTTGGTCGGGGGGCAACACGGTGGCTACACCTTC | TRBJ1-2 | 15 | . | TRBV5-1 | .
CASSVGSGANVLTF | TGCGCCAGCAGCGTGGGAAGTGGGGCCAACGTCCTGACTTTC | TRBJ2-6 | 14 | . | TRBV5-1 | .
CASSMGQDQETQYF | TGCGCCAGCAGCATGGGACAGGACCAAGAGACCCAGTACTTC | TRBJ2-5 | 14 | TRBD1 | TRBV5-1 | .
CASSLTGGNQPQHF | TGCGCCAGCAGCTTGACAGGAGGGAATCAGCCCCAGCATTTT | TRBJ1-5 | 14 | . | TRBV5-1 | few
CARSLARVDHGYTF | TGTGCCAGAAGCTTGGCCAGGGTGGACCATGGCTACACCTTC | TRBJ1-2 | 14 | . | TRBV5-3 | .
CASSSRRRREKLFF | TGTGCCAGCAGTTCCCGCCGGAGGAGAGAAAAACTGTTTTTT | TRBJ1-4 | 14 | . | TRBV6-6 | .
CASSSGRWSAYEQYF | TGTGCCAGCAGCTCTGGGAGGTGGTCTGCCTACGAGCAGTACTTC | TRBJ2-7 | 15 | . | TRBV28 | .
CATGTGGRNEQFF | TGTGCCACAGGGACAGGGGGACGGAATGAGCAGTTCTTC | TRBJ2-1 | 13 | TRBD1 | TRBV19 | .
CASSLAGRGGEKLFF | TGTGCCAGCAGCTTAGCGGGCAGGGGAGGTGAAAAACTGTTTTTT | TRBJ1-4 | 15 | . | TRBV7-9 | .
CASSSGQGLTDTQYF | TGTGCCTCATCTTCGGGACAGGGTCTAACAGATACGCAGTATTTT | TRBJ2-3 | 15 | TRBD1 | TRBV10-3 | once
CASIPHGTGNQPQHF | TGTGCCAGCATTCCACACGGGACGGGCAATCAGCCCCAGCATTTT | TRBJ1-5 | 15 | . | TRBV28 | .
CSVLRASIFGEQFF | TGCAGCGTTTTGAGGGCCTCGATTTTCGGTGAGCAGTTCTTC | TRBJ2-1 | 14 | . | TRBV29-1 | .
CASSPASGAKETQYF | TGTGCCAGCTCACCGGCTAGCGGGGCCAAAGAGACCCAGTACTTC | TRBJ2-5 | 15 | TRBD2 | TRBV18 | .
CSVLPQETQYF | TGCAGTGTTTTGCCCCAAGAGACCCAGTACTTC | TRBJ2-5 | 11 | . | TRBV20-1 | .
CASSLRQGTYEQYF | TGTGCCAGCAGTTTAAGGCAGGGGACCTACGAGCAGTACTTC | TRBJ2-7 | 14 | . | TRBV27 | .
CSVEGPGQETQYF | TGCAGCGTTGAGGGACCCGGACAAGAGACCCAGTACTTC | TRBJ2-5 | 13 | . | TRBV29-1 | .
CASQGEAYNEQFF | TGTGCCAGCCAGGGTGAGGCCTACAATGAGCAGTTCTTC | TRBJ2-1 | 13 | . | TRBV2 | .
CASSPRTSGSREQYF | TGTGCCAGTAGTCCACGGACTAGCGGGTCCCGTGAGCAGTACTTC | TRBJ2-7 | 15 | TRBD2 | TRBV19 | once
CASTDDRGEKLFF | TGTGCCAGCACCGACGACAGGGGGGAAAAACTGTTTTTT | TRBJ1-4 | 13 | TRBD1 | TRBV5-6 | few